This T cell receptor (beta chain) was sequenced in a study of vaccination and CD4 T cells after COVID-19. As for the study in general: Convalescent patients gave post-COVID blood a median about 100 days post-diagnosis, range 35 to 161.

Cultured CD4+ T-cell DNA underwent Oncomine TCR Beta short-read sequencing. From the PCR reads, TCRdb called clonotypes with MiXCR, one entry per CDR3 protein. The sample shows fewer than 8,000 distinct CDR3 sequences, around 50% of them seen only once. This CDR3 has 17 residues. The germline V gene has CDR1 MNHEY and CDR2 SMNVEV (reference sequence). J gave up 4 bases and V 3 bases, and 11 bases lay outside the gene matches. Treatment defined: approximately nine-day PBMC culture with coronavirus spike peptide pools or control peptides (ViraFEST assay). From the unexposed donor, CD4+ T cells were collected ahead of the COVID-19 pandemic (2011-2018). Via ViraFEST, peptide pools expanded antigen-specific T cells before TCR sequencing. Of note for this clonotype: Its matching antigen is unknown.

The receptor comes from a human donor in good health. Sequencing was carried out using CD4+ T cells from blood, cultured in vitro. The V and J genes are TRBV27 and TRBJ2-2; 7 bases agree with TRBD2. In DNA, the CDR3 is TGTGCCAGCAGTTTTCATCCGGGGGGAACAGGCACCGGGGAGCTGTTTTTT. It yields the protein CASSFHPGGTGTGELFF.